These 22 T cell receptor beta chains originate from one sample sequenced in a study of OX40 agonist ivuxolimab in advanced cancers. Method: immunoSEQ multiplex PCR; TCRdb's copy keeps in-frame clones and lacks some. The sample consists of 75,000 to 100,000 clones, approximately 80% of them appearing once. The material sequenced was CD4+ or CD8+ T cells sorted from blood, taken in a trial of the OX40 agonist ivuxolimab. The receptors shown here come from an adult with an advanced solid tumor such as melanoma, head and neck, liver or kidney cancer.

CDR3 coding DNA: TGTGCCAGCAGCTTAAACGGATTATCTAACTATGGCTACACCTTC. Its translation is CASSLNGLSNYGYTF. This sequence joins TRBV11-1 and TRBJ1-2; D unclear. The CDR3 is 15 amino acids. Between the trimmed V and J ends, which lost 2 bases and 0 bases, there was a span of 10 bases. Germline V gene data show CDR1 as SGHAT and CDR2 as FQDESV (reference sequence).

This clone appeared once. The chain is built from TRBV30 and TRBJ2-3; 7 nucleotides match TRBD2. V lost 2 bases, J lost 0 bases, and 2 bases stayed unmatched. CDR1 is GTSNPN, CDR2 SVGIG, per germline (reference sequence). CDR3 length: 14 amino acids. CDR3 nucleotide sequence: TGTGCCTGGAGTATTAGCGGGAGCACAGATACGCAGTATTTT. Encoded protein: CAWSISGSTDTQYF.

The V gene is TRBV4-1, the J gene TRBJ2-3; D is possibly TRBD1 or TRBD2 (5 bases each). The CDR3 is 14 amino acids. Germline V CDR1 and CDR2: MGHRA, YSYEKL. The V end was cut by 0 bases, the J end by 8 bases, with 12 bases between. CDR3 DNA: TGCGCCAGCAGCCAAGACTATATGAGGGGTACGCAGTATTTT. Protein product: CASSQDYMRGTQYF.

V is TRBV5-1 and J is TRBJ1-5, with D possibly matching TRBD1 (5 bases). Deletions cut 4 bases from V and 7 bases from J, with 15 bases between. Germline assignment: CDR1 SGHRS and CDR2 YFSETQ. The CDR3 is 14 amino acids. CDR3: CASSGGTEGQPQHF. CDR3 coding DNA: TGCGCCAGCAGCGGCGGGACGGAGGGGCAGCCCCAGCATTTT.

The genes are TRBV29-1 and TRBJ2-7; 7 bases line up with TRBD1. The CDR3 extends over 13 amino acids. V shed 3 bases and J 4 bases; nucleotides not matched to a gene: 6. Germline V gives CDR1 SQVTM, CDR2 ANQGSEA. This CDR3 reads CSVDAGGFYEQYF. CDR3 nucleotides: TGCAGCGTTGATGCAGGGGGTTTTTACGAGCAGTACTTC.

This chain uses TRBV4-1 with TRBJ1-5; D uncertain. Trimming shortened V by 0 bases and J by 1 base, and 7 bases separated the two germline ends. The CDR3 runs to 15 residues. Per the germline V gene, CDR1 is MGHRA and CDR2 is YSYEKL. CDR3 region: CASSQEAASNQPQHF. As DNA, the CDR3 is TGCGCCAGCAGCCAAGAAGCGGCCAGCAATCAGCCCCAGCATTTT.

This chain uses TRBV5-6 with TRBJ1-1, with TRBD1 as a possible D gene (5 bases). The CDR3 is 14 amino acids. The germline gives CDR1 SGHDT, CDR2 YYEEEE. The ends were cut back, 5 bases at V and 0 bases at J, with 11 bases in the middle. The CDR3 DNA is TGTGCCAGCAGGCACGGGGGGATGAACACTGAAGCTTTCTTT. Its protein product is CASRHGGMNTEAFF.

V usage is TRBV28 and J usage is TRBJ1-4, with TRBD1 matching over 7 bases. The CDR3 extends over 14 amino acids. Germline trimming cut 7 bases from V and 7 bases from J; bases unmatched to any gene: 9. CDR1 and CDR2 from the germline V gene are MDHEN and SYDVKM. The CDR3 protein is CASIRGIRGEKLFF. The CDR3 DNA reads TGTGCCAGCATCAGGGGGATTAGAGGTGAAAAACTGTTTTTT.

The gene calls are TRBV19 and TRBJ1-5, with D possibly TRBD1 on 6 matching bases. Germline V gene sequence: CDR1 LNHDA, CDR2 SQIVND (reference sequence). V lost 9 bases to trimming and J lost 0 bases, with 12 bases between them. The CDR3 consists of 14 residues. The CDR3 sequence is CASTGQISNQPQHF. The CDR3 DNA reads as TGTGCCAGCACCGGACAGATTAGCAATCAGCCCCAGCATTTT.

This clone was counted only a few times. The V call is TRBV6-5, the J call TRBJ2-3; TRBD1 or TRBD2 may be the D gene (5 bases each). The V and J ends lost 11 bases and 4 bases respectively, with 10 bases between them. Germline assignment: CDR1 MNHEY and CDR2 SVGAGI. The CDR3 covers 11 residues. The CDR3 region has the DNA TGTGCCGCAACGGGGCCAGATACGCAGTATTTT. It is translated as CAATGPDTQYF.

Points on this clone: Additional DNA sequences in this sample encode the identical CDR3. This rearrangement joins TRBV30 to TRBJ2-3; D is uncertain. CDR1 is GTSNPN and CDR2 is SVGIG in the germline V gene (reference sequence). This CDR3 is built from 11 residues. The V gene lost 4 bases and the J gene lost 1 base, with 3 bases spanning the gap. CDR3 amino acids: CAWTGTDTQYF. CDR3 bases: TGTGCCTGGACGGGCACAGATACGCAGTATTTT.

This rearrangement joins TRBV19 to TRBJ2-2; tentatively, D is TRBD1 (5 bases). The ends were cut back, 9 bases at V and 6 bases at J, with 11 bases in the middle. The CDR3 contains 12 residues. In germline, CDR1 is LNHDA, CDR2 SQIVND (reference sequence). The CDR3 coding sequence is TGTGCCAGCAGGGAAGTGGCCGGGGAGCTGTTTTTT. It is translated as CASREVAGELFF.

This clone was found a few times. The gene calls are TRBV5-6 and TRBJ2-7; D might be TRBD2 (6 bases). CDR1 and CDR2 from the germline V gene are SGHDT and YYEEEE. V dropped 5 bases and J dropped 1 base, with 16 bases sitting between them. The CDR3 sequence is 15 residues long. The CDR3 protein is CASSRAGIWSYEQYV. The CDR3 bases are TGTGCCAGCAGTCGGGCGGGGATTTGGTCCTACGAGCAGTACGTC.

This clone has a handful of counts. The V and J genes are TRBV6-5 and TRBJ1-1; TRBD1 might be the D (5 bases). This CDR3 region has 12 residues. Trimming removed 6 bases from V and 10 bases from J, with 15 bases in between. Germline V gene data show CDR1 as MNHEY and CDR2 as SVGAGI. CDR3 amino acids: CASSPDRVGAFF. CDR3 bases: TGTGCCAGCAGCCCCGACAGAGTCGGAGCTTTCTTT.

The CDR3 region is CASSPTASANYGYTF. The CDR3 DNA sequence: TGTGCCAGCAGCCCGACAGCAAGCGCTAACTATGGCTACACCTTC. The genes are TRBV7-6 and TRBJ1-2, with D maybe TRBD1 (5 bases). V was trimmed by 5 bases and J by 0 bases, leaving 13 bases between them. This CDR3 comprises 15 residues. The germline CDR1 and CDR2 sequences are SGHVS and FNYEAQ. The full variable domain, rest sourced from reference TRBV7-6 and TRBJ1-2, is GAGVSQSPRYKVTKRGQDVALRCDPISGHVSLYWYRQALGQGPEFLTYFNYEAQQDKSGLPNDRFSAERPEGSISTLTIQRTEQRDSAMYRCASSPTASANYGYTFGSGTRLTVV.

This chain connects TRBV7-2 to TRBJ2-5; 16 bases agree with TRBD2. Unmatched junction bases numbered 7, after V lost 5 bases and J lost 4 bases. This CDR3 region has 17 residues. Germline V gives CDR1 SGHTA, CDR2 FQGNSA. This chain's CDR3 is CASSQLGTSGGAETQYF. The CDR3 nucleotides read TGTGCCAGCAGCCAACTGGGGACTAGCGGGGGGGCAGAGACCCAGTACTTC.

V and J are TRBV21-1 and TRBJ1-6; TRBD1 is the table's D call, not checked against the DNA. TRBV21-1 is noted as a pseudogene. The CDR3 runs 14 residues. The CDR3 DNA reads as TGTGCCAGCAGACCGCAGGAATGTGATTCACCCCTCCACTTT. Protein product: CASRPQECDSPLHF.

This chain connects TRBV5-1 to TRBJ1-4; a weak D match, TRBD1 (5 bases). Deletions cut 4 bases from V and 0 bases from J, with 13 bases between. The V gene's germline CDR1 is SGHRS and CDR2 YFSETQ. This CDR3 is 16 amino acids long. CDR3 sequence: CASSPGGSTTNEKLFF. In DNA form, the CDR3 reads TGCGCCAGCAGCCCGGGGGGGTCTACAACTAATGAAAAACTGTTTTTT.

The chain joins TRBV10-3 to TRBJ2-3, with a tentative D call TRBD1 (6 bases). Trimming took 3 bases from V and 1 from J, leaving 14 bases between them. The CDR3 runs to 16 residues. Looked up from germline, CDR1 is ENHRY and CDR2 is SYGVKD. For the CDR3, the DNA is TGTGCCATCAGTGAAGCCAGGACAGACCGCACAGATACGCAGTATTTT. It translates to CAISEARTDRTDTQYF.

V gene TRBV6-1 combines with J gene TRBJ1-1; D remains ambiguous. Germline assignment: CDR1 MNHNS and CDR2 SASEGT. The CDR3 consists of 14 residues. V was clipped by 2 bases and J by 6 bases, with 13 bases between them. The CDR3 reads CASSESTAQPEAFF. The DNA of the CDR3 is TGTGCCAGCAGTGAATCGACGGCCCAGCCTGAAGCTTTCTTT.

The rearrangement joins TRBV19 to TRBJ1-2; 7 bases map to TRBD1. Trimming at V came to 8 bases and at J to 2 bases, leaving 8 bases not matched to a gene. Germline V lookup: CDR1 LNHDA, CDR2 SQIVND (reference sequence). This CDR3 region has 14 residues. CDR3 amino acids: CASSKTGMNYGYTF. Here the CDR3 DNA reads TGTGCCAGTTCAAAGACAGGGATGAACTATGGCTACACCTTC. Supplemented by reference TRBV19 and TRBJ1-2, the full variable domain reads DGGITQSPKYLFRKEGQNVTLSCEQNLNHDAMYWYRQDPGQGLRLIYYSQIVNDFQKGDIAEGYSVSREKKESFPLTVTSAQKNPTAFYLCASSKTGMNYGYTFGSGTRLTVV.

This chain joins TRBV7-9 and TRBJ2-3; D is unclear. Germline values: CDR1 SEHNR, CDR2 FQNEAQ (reference sequence). This CDR3 is built from 14 residues. V shed 4 bases and J shed 2 bases, with 10 bases lying between them. The CDR3 loop reads CASSSTLPTDTQYF. The CDR3, as DNA: TGTGCCAGCAGCTCAACTCTCCCCACAGATACGCAGTATTTT.